This TCR beta chain comes out of a study of T cells in Graves' hyperthyroidism and ophthalmopathy. Overall study: Peripheral blood was taken when the disease was first diagnosed, before any treatment began.

Germline V lookup: CDR1 SEHNR, CDR2 FQNEAQ (reference sequence). CDR3 length equals 16 residues. Trimming removed 5 bases from V and 3 bases from J; junction bases left unmatched: 12. Patients counted as stable if ophthalmopathy did not develop within 18 months. The PBMCs were sourced from fresh peripheral blood (around 9.3 ml). RNA transcripts served as the template for amplifying TCR beta CDR3 regions. A set of HTBI primers served as the primers for a first-round RT-PCR of the TCR CDR3. TCRdb re-called the multiplex PCR reads through MiXCR, storing one row per CDR3 protein. The sample has about 210,000 distinct CDR3 sequences, roughly 18% seen once. This clonotype was seen at least ten times.

Sequencing input: blood. The V and J genes are TRBV7-9 and TRBJ2-7; TRBD1 agrees at 8 bases. This sequence originates from a middle-aged man with Graves' hyperthyroidism. The CDR3 bases are TGTGCCAGCAGCATTTATCAGGGGGCGCCCCTCTACGAGCAGTACTTC. Its translation: CASSIYQGAPLYEQYF.